This T cell receptor (beta chain) originates from a study of PD-1 blockade in classical Hodgkin lymphoma. Whole-study context: Each patient was given nivolumab 3 mg/kg through a vein every 2 weeks. The study's findings and limits: Newly diagnosed patients had diversity similar to the baseline diversity of complete responders.

Assay: immunoSEQ multiplex PCR; the TCRdb copy retains only in-frame clones and omits some. This table has fewer than 90,000 clones, approximately 94% appearing once. Brentuximab vedotin exposure varied among the patients, all of whom had relapsed after autologous stem cell transplantation. Best overall response was complete response, partial response or progressive disease in these relapsed/refractory classical Hodgkin lymphoma patients. Points on this clone: Its antigen remains unknown.

Germline V gene lookup returns CDR1 LNHDA and CDR2 SQIVND (reference sequence). Trimming took 3 bases from V and 8 from J; bases not matched to a gene: 7. The CDR3 contains 14 residues. The sample was peripheral blood mononuclear cells (PBMCs), taken at baseline. The J gene is TRBJ1-3, the V gene TRBV19, with TRBD1 matching 7 bases. The TCR was taken from a human donor with classical Hodgkin lymphoma. The CDR3 spells CASSMGQLPHTIYF. The CDR3 region has the DNA TGTGCCAGTAGTATGGGACAGCTCCCCCACACCATATATTTT.